This is a list of T cell receptor beta chains from one sample in a study of T cells after yellow fever vaccination. TCRdb recomputed calls from the 5' RACE reads with MiXCR, one row per CDR3 protein. This table has 620,000 or so distinct CDR3 sequences, about a sixth appearing once. Specimen: PBMCs, collected 5 to 6 days after the first yellow fever vaccination. All receptors come from a man younger than 35 who received the YFV17D yellow fever vaccine. Both conserved end residues are part of each CDR3. Fields, in order: CDR3 DNA, CDR3 protein, V gene, J gene, D gene, clone size. D genes are given only for firm matches. Part of the rows lack a size; the others show once, few, many or a class for expanded clones.

TGCGCCAGCAGCGAGGACAGGGATGGCTACACCTTC,CASSEDRDGYTF,TRBV5-1,TRBJ1-2,TRBD1,.
TGCAGTGCTAAACCGACAGGTCGGGGGTATGAAAAACTGTTTTTT,CSAKPTGRGYEKLFF,TRBV20-1,TRBJ1-4,.,.
TGTGCCATCAGTAGTACAGGGGGAGCCCCAAACACCGGGGAGCTGTTTTTT,CAISSTGGAPNTGELFF,TRBV10-3,TRBJ2-2,TRBD1,.
TGCAGTGCTAGAGATAGGCTAACAGATACGCAGTATTTT,CSARDRLTDTQYF,TRBV20-1,TRBJ2-3,.,.
TGTGCCAGCTCCCGGGACCGCTGGATGGAAGAGACCCAGTACTTC,CASSRDRWMEETQYF,TRBV18,TRBJ2-5,.,.
TGTGCCAGCAGATTTGGACACAAACAAGAGACCCAGTACTTC,CASRFGHKQETQYF,TRBV7-2,TRBJ2-5,.,few
TGTGCCAGCAGCTTAGTAAGACTCCGGGCCGCACCCCTCCACTTT,CASSLVRLRAAPLHF,TRBV11-2,TRBJ1-6,.,.
TGTGCCATCAGTGAGACAACCAGGAAAAGCTCCTATAATTCACCCCTCCACTTT,CAISETTRKSSYNSPLHF,TRBV10-3,TRBJ1-6,.,.
TGCGCCAGCAGCCAAGATGCTTGGCAGGGAGGGCAGCCCCAGCATTTT,CASSQDAWQGGQPQHF,TRBV4-3,TRBJ1-5,.,.
TGTGCCAGCAGCTTATACCCCGTGGCAGGCACTGAAGCTTTCTTT,CASSLYPVAGTEAFF,TRBV11-2,TRBJ1-1,.,once
TGTGCCAGCAGTTCCCCGGCTAGCGGGTTGTATGAGCAGTTCTTC,CASSSPASGLYEQFF,TRBV28,TRBJ2-1,TRBD2,few
TGCAGTGCTAGAGTTCCGGGTAGTACTGAAGCTTTCTTT,CSARVPGSTEAFF,TRBV20-1,TRBJ1-1,.,few
TGTGCCAGCAGCTTCCCTAGCGGGGCTTCAGATACGCAGTATTTT,CASSFPSGASDTQYF,TRBV5-4,TRBJ2-3,TRBD2,.
TGTGCCAGCAGTTATAGCGCAGAATCAGATACGCAGTATTTT,CASSYSAESDTQYF,TRBV6-9,TRBJ2-3,.,.
TGCAGTGCTAGAACAGGGGATAGCAATCAGCCCCAGCATTTT,CSARTGDSNQPQHF,TRBV20-1,TRBJ1-5,TRBD1,few
TGCGCCAGCAGCCCAATACCCGGAGAGACCCAGTACTTC,CASSPIPGETQYF,TRBV5-1,TRBJ2-5,.,.
TGTGCCAGCATCCCGTGGACTAGCGGGGTCGGGGAGCTGTTTTTT,CASIPWTSGVGELFF,TRBV12-3/TRBV12-4,TRBJ2-2,TRBD2,few
TGTGCCAGCAGCGGGGGGGACAGGGAGGGTTCTGGGGCCAACGTCCTGACTTTC,CASSGGDREGSGANVLTF,TRBV9,TRBJ2-6,TRBD1,few
TGTGCCAGCACTCGTGGCAGTCGCACCTACGAGCAGTACTTC,CASTRGSRTYEQYF,TRBV3-1,TRBJ2-7,.,few
TGCAGTGCCAAATCGGTAGCGGGGGGCCATGAGCAGTTCTTC,CSAKSVAGGHEQFF,TRBV20-1,TRBJ2-1,TRBD2,few
TGTGCCAGCTCACCCGAAGGGGTGCGTACAGATACGCAGTATTTT,CASSPEGVRTDTQYF,TRBV18,TRBJ2-3,.,few
TGTGCCAGCAGCTTAAACCCTGCAGAGACCCAGTACTTC,CASSLNPAETQYF,TRBV7-3,TRBJ2-5,.,.
TGTGCCAGCAGCCCCCAACTTACTAATGAGCAGTTCTTC,CASSPQLTNEQFF,TRBV7-8,TRBJ2-1,.,few
TGTGCCAGCAGTGAGAGGCCCTCCTACGAGCAGTACTTC,CASSERPSYEQYF,TRBV6-1,TRBJ2-7,.,.
TGTGCCAGCAGCCAAGCTCCGGGACAGGGAGGGTATGGCTACACCTTC,CASSQAPGQGGYGYTF,TRBV4-2,TRBJ1-2,TRBD1,.
TGTGCCAGCAGTTTATTTCCTGACAGGGGGACTGAAGCTTTCTTT,CASSLFPDRGTEAFF,TRBV28,TRBJ1-1,TRBD1,.
TGTGCCAGCAGTTCGGCAAGAAGTATGGAAGCTTTCTTT,CASSSARSMEAFF,TRBV6-5,TRBJ1-1,.,few
TGTGCCAGCAGCTCGAGGGGGAGCCTCTACGAGCAGTACTTC,CASSSRGSLYEQYF,TRBV7-6,TRBJ2-7,.,.
TGCAGTGCTAGACCGGGGGCGGTAGATACGCAGTATTTT,CSARPGAVDTQYF,TRBV20-1,TRBJ2-3,.,.
TGCGCCAGCAGCCAAGGCGGGATCCAGCCCCAGCATTTT,CASSQGGIQPQHF,TRBV4-1,TRBJ1-5,.,.
TGTGCCAGCAGCCGACTAGCGGGCTTCACAGATACGCAGTATTTT,CASSRLAGFTDTQYF,TRBV5-4,TRBJ2-3,TRBD2,few
TGTGCCAGCAGCCGAAACCCCAAGGGCCTCTCTGGAAACACCATATATTTT,CASSRNPKGLSGNTIYF,TRBV7-2,TRBJ1-3,.,many
TGCGCCAGCAGCACGACTCCGGGACAGGAGGCGTATTTT,CASSTTPGQEAYF,TRBV5-1,TRBJ2-3,TRBD1,.
TGTGCCAGCGGAGGACATCCTTACGAGCAGTACTTC,CASGGHPYEQYF,TRBV2,TRBJ2-7,.,few
TGTGCCACCCGACAGGGTACCAATCAGCCCCAGCATTTT,CATRQGTNQPQHF,TRBV15,TRBJ1-5,TRBD1,.
TGTGCCAGCTCACCACTTACGGGGCGCGCGGCCGGGGAGCTGTTTTTT,CASSPLTGRAAGELFF,TRBV18,TRBJ2-2,.,few
TGCGCCAGCAGCCCGGACAGGGGAAACACCGGGGAGCTGTTTTTT,CASSPDRGNTGELFF,TRBV5-1,TRBJ2-2,TRBD1,many
TGTGCCAGCGGAAACCGGGGGGCCTTCTACAATGAGCAGTTCTTC,CASGNRGAFYNEQFF,TRBV5-6,TRBJ2-1,.,few
TGTGCCACCAGCAGAGATAAGGGCAGGGGGTCCTACGAGCAGTACTTC,CATSRDKGRGSYEQYF,TRBV15,TRBJ2-7,TRBD1,.
TGTGCCAGCAGCTTAGGGGCCGGCCCCAATGAGCAGTTCTTC,CASSLGAGPNEQFF,TRBV11-2,TRBJ2-1,.,.
TGTGCCAGCAGCAAACTAGCAGATACGCAGTATTTT,CASSKLADTQYF,TRBV7-2,TRBJ2-3,.,few
TGTGCCAGCAGCCCCCCGGGGGGTTCCAATGAGCAGTTCTTC,CASSPPGGSNEQFF,TRBV7-9,TRBJ2-1,TRBD2,few
TGTGCCAGCAGCCGAGGGACGGCCGTACTAGAGCAGTACTTC,CASSRGTAVLEQYF,TRBV12-3/TRBV12-4,TRBJ2-7,.,few
TGTGCCAGCAGCACCAACTCCGGGACAAACACCGGGGAGCTGTTTTTT,CASSTNSGTNTGELFF,TRBV7-2,TRBJ2-2,.,.
TGTGCCAGCAGCTTGGGACGAAATGGAGCCGCTAAGCAGTTCTTC,CASSLGRNGAAKQFF,TRBV5-6,TRBJ2-1,.,.
TGCGCCAGCAGTTGGGGGACAGGGGGGCACAATGAGCAGTTCTTC,CASSWGTGGHNEQFF,TRBV5-1,TRBJ2-1,TRBD1,many
TGTGCCAGCAGCTTCAACAGGGGGCAAGAAACCTACAATGAGCAGTTCTTC,CASSFNRGQETYNEQFF,TRBV5-6,TRBJ2-1,TRBD1,few
TGTGCCAGCAGCACCCCCGCGGGCACAGATACGCAGTATTTT,CASSTPAGTDTQYF,TRBV9,TRBJ2-3,.,once
TGTGCCAGCAGTGAAGTTTCAGGGTTCTATGGCTACACCTTC,CASSEVSGFYGYTF,TRBV2,TRBJ1-2,.,few
TGTGCCACCAGCCTCCTCGGTGAGGCCCCAGTGTGGGGCTACACCTTC,CATSLLGEAPVWGYTF,TRBV15,TRBJ1-2,.,.